This TCR beta chain was identified in a study of naive and memory T cell subsets. Overnight CMV lysate stimulation of fresh PBMCs defined donor CMV status by CD4+ IFNgamma. This clonotype was seen a few times. An equimolar mix of two oligonucleotides served as the beta constant-region primer for TRBC1 and TRBC2. A single record per CDR3 protein comes from TCRdb applying MiXCR to the UMI-ligation and nested PCR reads. The top ten clones hold roughly 0.84% of a sample with about 85,000 distinct CDR3 sequences, less than 15% of them seen once. Germline V lookup: CDR1 DFQATT, CDR2 SNEGSKA (reference sequence). Trimming shortened V by 3 bases and J by 3 bases, and 14 bases separated the two germline ends. The CDR3 contains 14 residues.

The chain joins TRBV20-1 to TRBJ1-2; D unclear. Sequencing input: central memory CD4+ T cells from blood. This receptor was taken from a human donor in good health. CDR3 sequence (DNA): TGCAGTGCTAGTCTGGGCGTTCACGACTATGGCTACACCTTC. Translation gives CSASLGVHDYGYTF.